This record covers a single T cell receptor beta chain. Its antigen is as yet unknown. The data derive from a study of shared clonotypes between healthy human individuals. Overall study findings and caveats: Sampling covered nothing but blood. Tissue TCR repertoires likely differ from those found in blood.

The CDR3 is 13 residues long. The V gene lost 0 bases and the J gene lost 9 bases, with 6 bases spanning the gap. The germline V gene has CDR1 SGHNT and CDR2 YENEEA. Memory CD4+ cells were the fraction left after CD45RA+ naive selection. Deep was the level at which the assay was run. For sorted subsets, 200 ng DNA per replicate equaled roughly 29,000 T cell genomes. Profiling relied on immunoSEQ multiplex PCR, and the TCRdb table lists in-frame clones only, not all of them. This table holds 640,000 or so clones, 72% found once. The chain employs TRBV11-3 and TRBJ1-6; D unresolved. Sequenced: memory CD4+ T cells sorted from blood. The subset here: CD45RA-negative fraction. This TCR came from a woman under 40 in good health. CDR3 nucleotides: TGTGCCAGCAGCTTAGAATTCCGTTCACCCCTCCACTTT. Encoded protein: CASSLEFRSPLHF. Drawing the rest from reference TRBV11-3 and TRBJ1-6, the complete variable domain is EAGVVQSPRYKIIEKKQPVAFWCNPISGHNTLYWYLQNLGQGPELLIRYENEEAVDDSQLPKDRFSAERLKGVDSTLKIQPAELGDSAVYLCASSLEFRSPLHFGNGTRLTVT.